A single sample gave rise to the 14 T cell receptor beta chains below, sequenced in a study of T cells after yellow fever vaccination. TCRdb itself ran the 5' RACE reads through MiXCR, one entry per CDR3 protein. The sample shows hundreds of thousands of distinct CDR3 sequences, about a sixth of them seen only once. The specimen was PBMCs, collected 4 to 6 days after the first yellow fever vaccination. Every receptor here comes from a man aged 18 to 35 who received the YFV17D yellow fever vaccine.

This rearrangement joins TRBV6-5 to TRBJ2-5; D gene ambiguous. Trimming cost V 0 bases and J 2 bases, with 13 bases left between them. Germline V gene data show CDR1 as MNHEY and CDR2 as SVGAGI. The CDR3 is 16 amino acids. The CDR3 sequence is CASSYSLLDSQETQYF. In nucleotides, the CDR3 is TGTGCCAGCAGTTACTCGCTTCTAGACTCGCAAGAGACCCAGTACTTC.

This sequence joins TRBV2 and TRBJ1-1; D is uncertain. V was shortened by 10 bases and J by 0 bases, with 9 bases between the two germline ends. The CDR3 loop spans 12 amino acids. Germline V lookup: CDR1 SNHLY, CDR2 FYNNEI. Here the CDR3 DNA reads TGTGCCAACCTTAATATGAACACTGAAGCTTTCTTT. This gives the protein CANLNMNTEAFF.

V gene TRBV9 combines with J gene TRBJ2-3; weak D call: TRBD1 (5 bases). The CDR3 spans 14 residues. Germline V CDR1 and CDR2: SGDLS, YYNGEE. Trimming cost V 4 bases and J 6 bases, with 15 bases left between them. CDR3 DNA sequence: TGTGCCAGCAGCCCTACAACACAGGCCGATACGCAGTATTTT. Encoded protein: CASSPTTQADTQYF. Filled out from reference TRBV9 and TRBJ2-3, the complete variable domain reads DSGVTQTPKHLITATGQRVTLRCSPRSGDLSVYWYQQSLDQGLQFLIQYYNGEERAKGNILERFSAQQFPDLHSELNLSSLELGDSALYFCASSPTTQADTQYFGPGTRLTVL.

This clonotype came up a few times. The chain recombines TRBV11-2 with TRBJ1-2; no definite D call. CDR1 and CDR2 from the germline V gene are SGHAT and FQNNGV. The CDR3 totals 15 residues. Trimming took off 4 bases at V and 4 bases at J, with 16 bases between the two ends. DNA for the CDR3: TGTGCCAGCAGCTCCCCCCGGACCCCGTCCTATGGCTACACCTTC. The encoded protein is CASSSPRTPSYGYTF.

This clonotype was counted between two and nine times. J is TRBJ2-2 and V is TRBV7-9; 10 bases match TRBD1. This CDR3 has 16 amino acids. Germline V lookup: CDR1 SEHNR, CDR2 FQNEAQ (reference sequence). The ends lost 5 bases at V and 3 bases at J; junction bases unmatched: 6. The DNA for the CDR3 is TGTGCCAGCAGCAAAGAGGGGACAGGGGACACCGGGGAGCTGTTTTTT. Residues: CASSKEGTGDTGELFF.

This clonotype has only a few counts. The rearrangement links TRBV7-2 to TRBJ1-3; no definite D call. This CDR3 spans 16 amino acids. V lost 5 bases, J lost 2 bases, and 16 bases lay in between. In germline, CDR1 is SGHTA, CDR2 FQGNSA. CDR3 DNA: TGTGCCAGCAGCCCCACCCGGGCGGCAACTGGAAACACCATATATTTT. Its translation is CASSPTRAATGNTIYF.

The CDR3 spells CASSLLRGGGYTF. The CDR3 DNA is TGTGCCAGCAGTTTACTCAGGGGTGGGGGCTACACCTTC. V and J are TRBV12-3 or TRBV12-4 and TRBJ1-2, with D possibly matching TRBD1 (6 bases). The CDR3 extends over 13 amino acids. Deletions cut 2 bases from V and 8 bases from J, with 12 bases between.

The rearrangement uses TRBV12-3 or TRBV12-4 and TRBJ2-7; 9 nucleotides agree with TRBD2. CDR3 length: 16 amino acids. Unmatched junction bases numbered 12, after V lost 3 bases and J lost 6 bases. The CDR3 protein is CASSFARGGIYGEQYF. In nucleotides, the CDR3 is TGTGCCAGCAGTTTCGCGCGGGGGGGCATTTATGGCGAGCAGTACTTC.

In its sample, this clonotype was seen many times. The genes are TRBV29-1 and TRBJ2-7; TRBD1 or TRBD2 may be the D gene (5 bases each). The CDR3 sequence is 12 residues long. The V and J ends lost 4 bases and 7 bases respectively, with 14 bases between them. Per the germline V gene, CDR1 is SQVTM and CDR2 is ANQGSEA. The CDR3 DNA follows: TGCAGCGTTGGCAGGGAGAACTCTGAGCAGTACTTC. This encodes CSVGRENSEQYF.

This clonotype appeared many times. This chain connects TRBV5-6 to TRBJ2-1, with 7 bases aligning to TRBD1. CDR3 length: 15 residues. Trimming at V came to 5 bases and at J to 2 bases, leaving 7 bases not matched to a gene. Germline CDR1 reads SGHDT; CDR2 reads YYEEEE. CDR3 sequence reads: CASRGYRGPYNEQFF. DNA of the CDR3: TGTGCCAGCAGGGGCTACAGGGGCCCCTACAATGAGCAGTTCTTC.

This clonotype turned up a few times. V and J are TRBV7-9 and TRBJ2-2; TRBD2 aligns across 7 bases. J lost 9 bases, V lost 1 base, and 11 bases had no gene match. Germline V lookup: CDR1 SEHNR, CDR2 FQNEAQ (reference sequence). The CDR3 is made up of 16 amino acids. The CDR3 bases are TGTGCCAGCAGCTTAGGAGGGACTATCGCAGCGAGGGAGCTGTTTTTT. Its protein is CASSLGGTIAARELFF.

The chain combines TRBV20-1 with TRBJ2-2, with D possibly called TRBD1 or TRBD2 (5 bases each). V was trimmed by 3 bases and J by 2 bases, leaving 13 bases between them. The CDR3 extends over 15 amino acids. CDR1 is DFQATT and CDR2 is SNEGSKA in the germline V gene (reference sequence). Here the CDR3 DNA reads TGCAGTGCTAGTGGGGACCCACGAAACACCGGGGAGCTGTTTTTT. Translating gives CSASGDPRNTGELFF.

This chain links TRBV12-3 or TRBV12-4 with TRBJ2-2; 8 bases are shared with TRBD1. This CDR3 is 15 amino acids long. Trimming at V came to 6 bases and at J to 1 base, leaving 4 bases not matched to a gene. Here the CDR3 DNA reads TGTGCCAGCAGGCTGGACAGGGAGAACACCGGGGAGCTGTTTTTT. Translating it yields CASRLDRENTGELFF.

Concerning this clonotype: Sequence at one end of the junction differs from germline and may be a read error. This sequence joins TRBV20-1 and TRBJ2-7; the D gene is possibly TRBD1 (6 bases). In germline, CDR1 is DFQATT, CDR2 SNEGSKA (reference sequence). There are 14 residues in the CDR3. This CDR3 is CCASRTASSYEQYF. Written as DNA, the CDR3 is TGCTGTGCTTCCCGGACAGCAAGCTCCTACGAGCAGTACTTC.